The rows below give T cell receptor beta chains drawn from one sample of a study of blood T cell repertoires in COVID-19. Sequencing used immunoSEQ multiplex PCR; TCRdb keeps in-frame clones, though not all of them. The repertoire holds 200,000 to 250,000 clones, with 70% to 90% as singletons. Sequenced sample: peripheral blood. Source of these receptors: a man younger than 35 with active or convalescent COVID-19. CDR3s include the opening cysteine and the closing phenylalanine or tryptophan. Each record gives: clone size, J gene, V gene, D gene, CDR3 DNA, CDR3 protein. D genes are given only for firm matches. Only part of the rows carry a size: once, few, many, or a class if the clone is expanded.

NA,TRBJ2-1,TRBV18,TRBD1,TGTGCCAGCTCACCACGAAAGGAGACAGGGCTAGGGACGGAGTTCTTC,CASSPRKETGLGTEFF
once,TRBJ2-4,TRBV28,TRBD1,TGTGCCAGCAGTTTATGGGACAGGGGGTGGGACATTCAGTACTTC,CASSLWDRGWDIQYF
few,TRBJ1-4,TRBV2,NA,TGTGCCAGCAGCGTCCAGACAGAGACGGGTGAAAAACTGTTTTTT,CASSVQTETGEKLFF
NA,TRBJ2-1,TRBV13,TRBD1,TGTGCCAGCAGCTACAGGGGTACGTACAATGAGCAGTTCTTC,CASSYRGTYNEQFF
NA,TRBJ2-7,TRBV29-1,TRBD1,TGCAGCGCCTGGGACAGCCTCTACGAGCAGTACTTC,CSAWDSLYEQYF
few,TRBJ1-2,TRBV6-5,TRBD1,TGTGCCAGCAGACCGCAGGGGGGCTATGGCTACACCTTC,CASRPQGGYGYTF
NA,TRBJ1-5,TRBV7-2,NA,TGTGCCAGCAGCTTACTGGGCCCTAAGCAGCCCCAGCATTTT,CASSLLGPKQPQHF
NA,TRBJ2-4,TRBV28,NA,TGTGCCACTCAAGGGGTAACGGAGTCCAAAAACATTCAGTACTTC,CATQGVTESKNIQYF
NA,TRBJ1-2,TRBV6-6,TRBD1,TGTGCCAGCAGTTACTCCGTAGACAGGGGCTATGGCTACACCTTC,CASSYSVDRGYGYTF
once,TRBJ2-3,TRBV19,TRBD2,TGTGCCAGTAGTAGGACTAGTCACCCAGCGGATACGCAGTATTTT,CASSRTSHPADTQYF
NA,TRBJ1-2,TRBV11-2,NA,TGTGCCAGCAGCTTAGATCTCGGGGGAGAGGGCTACACCTTC,CASSLDLGGEGYTF
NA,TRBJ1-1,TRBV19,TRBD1,TGTGCCAGTAGGCCCGGGACAGAGAACACTGAAGCTTTCTTT,CASRPGTENTEAFF
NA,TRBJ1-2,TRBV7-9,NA,TGTGCCAGCAGCTTAGTAACAGGGCGGTCCCTCACCTATGGCTACACCTTC,CASSLVTGRSLTYGYTF
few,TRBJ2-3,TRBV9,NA,TGTGCCAGCAGCGTACGGTTTAGCGATAGCACAGATACGCAGTATTTT,CASSVRFSDSTDTQYF
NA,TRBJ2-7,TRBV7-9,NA,TGTGCCAGCAGCTCCGTCACTAGCTCCTACGAGCAGTACTTC,CASSSVTSSYEQYF
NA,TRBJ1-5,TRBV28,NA,TGTGCCAGCAAAGACACCGCCGATCAGCCCCAGCATTTT,CASKDTADQPQHF
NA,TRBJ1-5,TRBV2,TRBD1,TGTGCCAGCAGCCAACAGGGGGAGAATCAGCCCCAGCATTTT,CASSQQGENQPQHF
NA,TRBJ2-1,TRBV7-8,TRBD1,TGTGCCAGCAGCACTCGCACAGGGGGCAAATTGGGCGATGAGCAGTTCTTC,CASSTRTGGKLGDEQFF
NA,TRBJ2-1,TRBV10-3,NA,TGTGCCATCAGTGAGTCGTATTCCTACAATGAGCAGTTCTTC,CAISESYSYNEQFF
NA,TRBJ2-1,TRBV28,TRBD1,TGTGCCAGCGGCCGACTCATGGACAGGGCATACAATGAGCAGTTCTTC,CASGRLMDRAYNEQFF
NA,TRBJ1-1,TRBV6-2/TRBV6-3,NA,TGTGCCAGCAGTTACTCGAATAACCGGGGGAGGAACACTGAAGCTTTCTTT,CASSYSNNRGRNTEAFF
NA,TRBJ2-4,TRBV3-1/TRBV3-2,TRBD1,TGTGCCAGCAGCCAGGGGACAGGGCCCAAAAACATTCAGTACTTC,CASSQGTGPKNIQYF
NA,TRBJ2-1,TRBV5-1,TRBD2,TGCGCCAGCAACGCCGGGACTAGCGGGACTGTTGAGCAGTTCTTC,CASNAGTSGTVEQFF
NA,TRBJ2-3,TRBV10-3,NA,TGTGCCATCAGTGCAAACGGGAACACAGATACGCAGTATTTT,CAISANGNTDTQYF
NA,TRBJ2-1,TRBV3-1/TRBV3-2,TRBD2,TGTGCCAGCAGTCAGGCCGGGCTAGCGGGCGATGAGCAGTTCTTC,CASSQAGLAGDEQFF
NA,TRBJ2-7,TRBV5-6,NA,TGTGCCAGCAGCTTGGGGACAACCTACGAGCAGTACTTC,CASSLGTTYEQYF
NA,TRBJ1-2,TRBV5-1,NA,TGCGCCAGCGGCCCCCTTACTAACTATGGCTACACCTTC,CASGPLTNYGYTF
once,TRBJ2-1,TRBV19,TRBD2,TGTGCCAGTAGTCCCACTAGCGGGAGAGAAGGTGAGCAGTTCTTC,CASSPTSGREGEQFF
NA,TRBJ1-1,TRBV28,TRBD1,TGTGCCAGCAGTTCAGGGGGGAAGTGGAACACTGAAGCTTTCTTT,CASSSGGKWNTEAFF
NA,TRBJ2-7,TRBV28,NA,TGTGCCAGCAGTTTCCAAGTAGGAGGGTACGAGCAGTACTTC,CASSFQVGGYEQYF
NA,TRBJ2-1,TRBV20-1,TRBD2,TGCAGTGCTAGTCTTGGGGGACTAGCGGGGGGGTACAATGAGCAGTTCTTC,CSASLGGLAGGYNEQFF
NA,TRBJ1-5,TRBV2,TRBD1,TGTGCCAGCAGTGTTTCGAGACAGGGGTATCAGCCCCAGCATTTT,CASSVSRQGYQPQHF
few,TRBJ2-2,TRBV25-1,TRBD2,TGTGCCAGCAGTGAATCCTGGCGGGAGTCCACCGGGGAGCTGTTTTTT,CASSESWRESTGELFF
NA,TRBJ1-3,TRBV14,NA,TGTGCCAGCAGCCAAGATGCGGGCTCTGGAAACACCATATATTTT,CASSQDAGSGNTIYF
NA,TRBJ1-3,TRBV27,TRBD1,TGTGCCAGCAGTTTAAACCCGTCAGGGGGCTCTGGAAACACCATATATTTT,CASSLNPSGGSGNTIYF
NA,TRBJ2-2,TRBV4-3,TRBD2,TGCGCCAGCAGCCAAGGGAGCGGGGGGCTTTATGGCGGGGAGCTGTTTTTT,CASSQGSGGLYGGELFF
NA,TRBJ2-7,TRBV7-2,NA,TGTGCCAGCAGCTTAGGCGGCGGTTTATCCTACGAGCAGTACTTC,CASSLGGGLSYEQYF
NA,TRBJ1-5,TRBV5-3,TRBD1,TGTGCCAGAAGCCGGGACAGGGCCTCCAGGGGAAATCAGCCCCAGCATTTT,CARSRDRASRGNQPQHF
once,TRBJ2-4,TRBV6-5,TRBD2,TGTGCCAGCAGTTCCTTGACACGGGGGGGCAAAAACATTCAGTACTTC,CASSSLTRGGKNIQYF
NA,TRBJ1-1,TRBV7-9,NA,TGTGCCAGCAGCTTAGAGGCAGGGCGGAACACTGAAGCTTTCTTT,CASSLEAGRNTEAFF
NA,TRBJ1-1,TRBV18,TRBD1,TGTGCCAGCTCTCTTGTAAGGCCAGGGGGCGCGGGCACTGAAGCTTTCTTT,CASSLVRPGGAGTEAFF